A selection of T cell receptor beta chains follows, all from one sample in a study of vaccination and CD4 T cells after COVID-19. These receptors have no known antigen. TCRdb passed the PCR reads through MiXCR, listing each CDR3 protein once. Of 4,700 or so distinct CDR3 sequences in the sample, roughly 40% are singletons; the top ten hold 40% to 45%. Input material: CD4+ T cells from blood, cultured in vitro. These receptors were collected from a human donor in good health. Each CDR3 is given with its conserved first and last residue. D genes are given only for firm matches. The listing skips clone size in some rows; elsewhere it reads once, few, many or a size class.

clone size,J gene,V gene,D gene,CDR3 DNA,CDR3 protein
.,TRBJ2-5,TRBV7-2,TRBD1,TGTGCCAGCAGCCAAGGGACAGGACAAGAGACCCAGTACTTC,CASSQGTGQETQYF
few,TRBJ1-5,TRBV6-1,.,TGTGCCAGCAGTGAAGCGCTACAGGGTAGGAACAATCAGCCCCAGCATTTT,CASSEALQGRNNQPQHF
few,TRBJ1-1,TRBV7-8,.,TGTGCCAGCAGCTTAGAGGGGGGTGGAACTTTCTTT,CASSLEGGGTFF
.,TRBJ2-7,TRBV6-4,.,TGTGCCAGCAGTGCTGAGCCGACCTACGAGCAGTACTTC,CASSAEPTYEQYF
.,TRBJ2-1,TRBV5-1,.,TGCGCCAGCAGCTTGGAAAGAAATGAGCAGTTCTTC,CASSLERNEQFF
.,TRBJ1-5,TRBV7-2,TRBD1,TGTGCCAGCAGCTTCGCAGGGGGTTACAATCAGCCCCAGCATTTT,CASSFAGGYNQPQHF
.,TRBJ1-1,TRBV7-3,.,TGTGCCAGCAGCACGTCATCCGGATCGGGAACCATGAACACTGAAGCTTTCTTT,CASSTSSGSGTMNTEAFF
few,TRBJ2-1,TRBV20-1,TRBD2,TGCAGTGCTAGAGATCTTAGCGGGGGCTACAATGAGCAGTTCTTC,CSARDLSGGYNEQFF
.,TRBJ1-2,TRBV10-3,.,TGTGCCATCGGATCACAGGGAAACTATGGCTACACCTTC,CAIGSQGNYGYTF
.,TRBJ2-1,TRBV27,.,TGTGCCAGCAGTTTATCGCCGTACGCCTTAGGAGGGGACAATGAGCAGTTCTTC,CASSLSPYALGGDNEQFF
.,TRBJ2-1,TRBV11-2,.,TGTGCCAGCAGCTTAGATATCTATGAGCAGTTCTTC,CASSLDIYEQFF
.,TRBJ1-1,TRBV7-8,.,TGTGCCAGCACCTCTTGGGGTCCGGGGAACACTGAAGCTTTCTTT,CASTSWGPGNTEAFF
.,TRBJ2-2,TRBV27,.,TGTGCCAGCAGTCGCACCGGGACTCAGGGAGCCGGGGAGCTGTTTTTT,CASSRTGTQGAGELFF
once,TRBJ1-5,TRBV19,.,TGTGCCAGTATACCACGTTGGACGGATAGCAATCAGCCCCAGCATTTT,CASIPRWTDSNQPQHF
.,TRBJ2-7,TRBV5-1,.,TGCGCCAGCAGCTTAGGGTTGACCCTAGAGGACGAGCAGTACTTC,CASSLGLTLEDEQYF
few,TRBJ2-5,TRBV7-7,TRBD1,TGTGCTAGCAGCACGGGGGTGGACAGGGGGAGGGAGACCCAGTACTTC,CASSTGVDRGRETQYF
.,TRBJ1-1,TRBV5-1,TRBD1,TGCGCCAGCAGCTCGGGGGACAGGGGAATGGTGAACACTGAAGCTTTCTTT,CASSSGDRGMVNTEAFF
few,TRBJ2-1,TRBV7-8,.,TGTGCCAGCAGCTTAGTCCAGATCAATGAGCAGTTCTTC,CASSLVQINEQFF
few,TRBJ2-4,TRBV20-1,.,TGCAGTGCTAGCGAATTTGGCCTAGCCAAAAACATTCAGTACTTC,CSASEFGLAKNIQYF
.,TRBJ1-2,TRBV7-2,.,TGTGCCAGCAGCTTAGTGAGTGGCTACACCTTC,CASSLVSGYTF
.,TRBJ2-1,TRBV7-6,TRBD2,TGTGCCAGCAGGCTAGCGGGGGGCATGGATGAGCAGTTCTTC,CASRLAGGMDEQFF
.,TRBJ2-2,TRBV6-1,TRBD1,TGTGCCAGCACTTCTTCGGACAGGATACGGAACACCGGGGAGCTGTTTTTT,CASTSSDRIRNTGELFF
.,TRBJ1-5,TRBV19,.,TGTGCCACCCGAATGCGACTTGAGAGCAATCAGCCCCAGCATTTT,CATRMRLESNQPQHF
few,TRBJ1-6,TRBV20-1,TRBD1,TGCAGTGCTAGAGATGCCGGGACAGAAAGTTCACCCCTCCACTTT,CSARDAGTESSPLHF
.,TRBJ1-1,TRBV7-3,.,TGTGCCAGCAGCTTCAACCAGGGCACTGAAGCTTTCTTT,CASSFNQGTEAFF
.,TRBJ1-5,TRBV18,.,TGTGCCAGCTCACCACAGGGGAATGGCAATCAGCCCCAGCATTTT,CASSPQGNGNQPQHF
medium-sized,TRBJ1-5,TRBV20-1,.,TGCAGTGCTACAAGGAGGGGAATCAATCAGCCCCAGCATTTT,CSATRRGINQPQHF
.,TRBJ1-2,TRBV7-2,.,TGTGCCAGCAGCTCTTCGGGCGGGGTCTATGGCTACACCTTC,CASSSSGGVYGYTF
few,TRBJ1-2,TRBV27,.,TGTGCCAGCATCAACAATTATGGCTACACCTTC,CASINNYGYTF
.,TRBJ2-3,TRBV6-4,TRBD2,TGTGCCAGCAGTGAATCTAGCGGGGGCACAGATACGCAGTATTTT,CASSESSGGTDTQYF
.,TRBJ1-2,TRBV19,.,TGTGCCAGTAGTATAGTCGCAGGTATCGATGGCTACACCTTC,CASSIVAGIDGYTF
.,TRBJ1-4,TRBV20-1,.,TGCAGTGCTTGGCGGGCAGGGGAGTTTTTT,CSAWRAGEFF
.,TRBJ1-2,TRBV28,TRBD1,TGTGCCAGCACTAGGGACAGGCCTAACTATGGCTACACCTTC,CASTRDRPNYGYTF
.,TRBJ2-7,TRBV20-1,.,TGCAGTGCTAGAGGGGGGCGCGGTAGCTCCTACGGGCAGTACTTC,CSARGGRGSSYGQYF
once,TRBJ2-7,TRBV11-1,.,TGTGCCAGCAGCTCCCGGGACCCGGGGTCCTACGAGCAGTACTTC,CASSSRDPGSYEQYF
few,TRBJ1-5,TRBV20-1,.,TGCAGTGCTTCAGGCCCAAATCAGCCCCAGCATTTT,CSASGPNQPQHF
.,TRBJ1-2,TRBV20-1,.,TGCAGTGCTAGGGGGGGTGCTAACTATGGCTACACCTTC,CSARGGANYGYTF
.,TRBJ2-2,TRBV10-2,TRBD2,TGCGCCAGCCTAGCGGGGGGACGCACCGGGGAGCTGTTTTTT,CASLAGGRTGELFF
few,TRBJ2-7,TRBV30,.,TGTGCCTGGAGAGGGGGGGCCCACGAGCAGTACTTC,CAWRGGAHEQYF
once,TRBJ2-6,TRBV29-1,.,TGCAGCGTTGAAGCAGGACACCTCTCTGGGGCCAACGTCCTGACTTTC,CSVEAGHLSGANVLTF
.,TRBJ1-1,TRBV4-3,TRBD1,TGCGCCAGCAGCCAAGGAGGGGGCCGGACTGAAGCTTTCTTT,CASSQGGGRTEAFF
few,TRBJ1-3,TRBV20-1,.,TGCAGTGTCCTGGCAGGGACTGGAAACACCATATATTTT,CSVLAGTGNTIYF
.,TRBJ2-4,TRBV6-7,.,TGTGCCAGCAGTTACCCCCTGACCAAAAACATTCAGTACTTC,CASSYPLTKNIQYF
few,TRBJ1-1,TRBV6-1,TRBD1,TGTGCCAGCATTTCACAGGGGGTAAGGCTCATGAACACTGAAGCTTTCTTT,CASISQGVRLMNTEAFF
.,TRBJ1-6,TRBV27,TRBD1,TGTGCCAGCAGTTTGGGGACAGCGGGCCGGTCACCCCTCCACTTT,CASSLGTAGRSPLHF
few,TRBJ2-7,TRBV21-1,.,TGTGCCAGCAGCAAAGGTTACAGGACCTACGAGCAGTACTTC,CASSKGYRTYEQYF
.,TRBJ2-3,TRBV7-9,.,TGTGCCAGCAGCTGGCGGGGCGCAGATACGCAGTATTTT,CASSWRGADTQYF
.,TRBJ1-1,TRBV18,.,TGTGCCAGCTCACCTCGCCAGGTCGTTGGCACTGAAGCTTTCTTT,CASSPRQVVGTEAFF
few,TRBJ1-2,TRBV10-1,.,TGCGCCAGCACCCTATCCAACTATGGCTACACCTTC,CASTLSNYGYTF
once,TRBJ1-5,TRBV20-1,.,TGCAGTGCGCTACAGGGTGTGCGTCAGCCCCAGCATTTT,CSALQGVRQPQHF
.,TRBJ2-5,TRBV19,TRBD2,TGTGCCAGTAGTATTACTTTGGCGGGGGGGCCGAATAGTGAGACCCAGTACTTC,CASSITLAGGPNSETQYF
.,TRBJ1-2,TRBV2,TRBD1,TGTGCCAGCAGTGGACAGGGAGGGGACTATGGCTACACCTTC,CASSGQGGDYGYTF
.,TRBJ2-7,TRBV6-1,.,TGTGCCAGCAGTCCCGGGGGCTACGAGCAGTACTTC,CASSPGGYEQYF
large,TRBJ1-2,TRBV20-1,.,TGCAGTGCTACAGGGTATTACTATGGCTACACCTTC,CSATGYYYGYTF